These 7 T cell receptor beta chains originate from one sample sequenced in a study of breast tumors, draining lymph nodes, adjacent tissues. One entry per CDR3 protein, called by TCRdb with MiXCR from the multiplex PCR reads. The repertoire consists of fewer than 200,000 distinct CDR3 sequences, with around a third occurring once and the leading ten covering about 4.1%. Breast cancer patients provided tissue from their axillary draining lymph nodes. Sequences were obtained from axillary lymph node tissue. The receptor set was obtained from a female donor with breast cancer. Some clones in this sample may be carry-over from other donors' samples.

This clonotype appeared many times. The J gene is TRBJ1-4, the V gene TRBV9; D is undetermined. The germline CDR1 and CDR2 sequences are SGDLS and YYNGEE. This CDR3 has 15 amino acids. V was pared by 0 bases and J by 4 bases, with 10 bases between. The chain's CDR3 is CASSVGGGNNEKLFF. CDR3 nucleotide sequence: TGTGCCAGCAGCGTAGGTGGTGGGAATAATGAAAAACTGTTTTTT.

This clonotype has ten or more counts. The chain links TRBV5-4 to TRBJ2-1, with 9 bases that match TRBD2. The CDR3 runs 16 residues. In germline, CDR1 is SGHNT, CDR2 YYREEE (reference sequence). Unmatched junction bases numbered 10, after V lost 0 bases and J lost 9 bases. CDR3: CASSLAAAGGIGEQFF. CDR3 sequence (DNA): TGTGCCAGCAGCTTGGCGGCAGCGGGAGGAATAGGTGAGCAGTTCTTC.

This clonotype was recorded a few times. The V call is TRBV9, the J call TRBJ1-1; TRBD1 is a possible D gene (5 bases). The V and J ends lost 0 bases and 2 bases respectively, with 17 bases between them. Per germline, CDR1 SGDLS and CDR2 YYNGEE. The CDR3 spans 17 residues. Here the CDR3 DNA reads TGTGCCAGCAGCGTAGGGACACCCCTAAATGACAACACTGAAGCTTTCTTT. Translating gives CASSVGTPLNDNTEAFF. The whole variable domain, remainder taken from reference TRBV9 and TRBJ1-1, is DSGVTQTPKHLITATGQRVTLRCSPRSGDLSVYWYQQSLDQGLQFLIQYYNGEERAKGNILERFSAQQFPDLHSELNLSSLELGDSALYFCASSVGTPLNDNTEAFFGQGTRLTVV.

V usage is TRBV24-1 and J usage is TRBJ2-3; possible D gene TRBD1, 6 bases. Trimming removed 4 bases from V and 4 bases from J, with 17 bases in between. Germline loops: CDR1 KGHDR, CDR2 SFDVKD. The CDR3 consists of 16 residues. CDR3 DNA: TGTGCCACCAGTGAACCTACAGGGAGTAGAGCAGATACGCAGTATTTT. It specifies CATSEPTGSRADTQYF.

The rearrangement uses TRBV9 and TRBJ1-2; D ambiguous. The V gene's germline CDR1 is SGDLS and CDR2 YYNGEE. Trimming pared 0 bases from V and 7 bases from J, leaving 19 bases between. This CDR3 is built from 16 residues. The CDR3 here is CASSVGVGLEGGGYTF. DNA for the CDR3: TGTGCCAGCAGCGTAGGGGTAGGGCTGGAGGGAGGTGGCTACACCTTC.

This clonotype was counted many times. The DNA of the CDR3 is TGTGCCAGCAGCGCTGGACAGTCTACCTACAATGAGCAGTTCTTC. Translation: CASSAGQSTYNEQFF. The chain is built from TRBV5-8 and TRBJ2-1; D possibly corresponds to TRBD1 (6 bases). V lost 4 bases and J 2 bases, leaving 13 bases between the germline ends. CDR3 size: 15 residues. Germline V gene lookup returns CDR1 SGHTS and CDR2 YDEGEE. Looking up the rest from reference TRBV5-8 and TRBJ2-1 gives the full variable domain: EAGVTQSPTHLIKTRGQQATLRCSPISGHTSVYWYQQALGLGLQFLLWYDEGEERNRGNFPPRFSGRQFPNYSSELNVNALELEDSALYLCASSAGQSTYNEQFFGPGTRLTVL.

The chain couples TRBV24-1 to TRBJ1-2, with D possibly TRBD1 on 5 matching bases. This CDR3 has 16 amino acids. With 12 bases removed from V and 2 bases from J, the gap between germline ends came to 24 bases. From germline, CDR1 is KGHDR and CDR2 SFDVKD. The CDR3 DNA sequence: TGTGCCCCCGACAGATTCCGGGCTACGAGCAACTATGGCTACACCTTC. Its translation: CAPDRFRATSNYGYTF.